This section outlines one TCR beta chain sequence together with its context. Its antigen is as yet unknown. Amplification used 60 Vbeta primers and 13 Jbeta primers. In the authors' workflow: In a later analysis, of roughly 83 million unique beta chains, about 11 million appeared in at least two donors. Sequencing was performed with immunoSEQ multiplex PCR; in TCRdb, only in-frame clones are kept and a portion is missing. V, J and clone size are taken as reported in that table, and D and trimming were inferred from the DNA itself. The sample yields approximately 160,000 clones, about 71% seen once. Germline assignment: CDR1 LNHDA and CDR2 SQIVND (reference sequence). This CDR3 contains 15 residues. The V and J ends lost 7 bases and 2 bases respectively, with 17 bases between them. This sample was included in a study of cytomegalovirus exposure and HLA in healthy donors. Across the whole study: Falling in the Caucasian-associated ancestry cluster were 81% of around 370 genotyped donors.

Broader study findings: In a later analysis, common viral pathogens appeared linked to several of the most significant clusters. Looking again later, the authors saw that most CMV-associated TCR beta chains seemed HLA-restricted.

V is TRBV19 and J is TRBJ2-5; D possibly corresponds to TRBD1 (5 bases). Sequenced material: PBMCs. The receptor's source is a woman aged 40 to 55 in good health and CMV-seropositive. The CDR3 sequence is CASKGYRNRQETQYF. In DNA, the CDR3 is TGTGCCAGTAAGGGGTACCGAAACCGACAAGAGACCCAGTACTTC.